This is a list of T cell receptor beta chains from one sample in a study of blood T cell repertoires in COVID-19. TCRdb's copy holds only in-frame clones and misses some; the assay was immunoSEQ multiplex PCR. Of approximately 61,000 clones in the sample, around four fifths were seen once. Sequenced: peripheral blood. The source is a man in his 70s with acute or convalescent COVID-19. CDR3s include the opening cysteine and the closing phenylalanine or tryptophan. Fields, in order: clone size, V gene, D gene, J gene, CDR3 DNA, CDR3 protein. D genes are given only for firm matches. Part of the rows lack a size; the others show once, few, many or a class for expanded clones.

clone_size: few
v_call: TRBV28
d_call: .
j_call: TRBJ1-1
cdr3_nt: TGTGCCAGCAGTTTGGCCGGGGGGTTCGAAGCTTTCTTT
cdr3_aa: CASSLAGGFEAFF

clone_size: few
v_call: TRBV11-2
d_call: .
j_call: TRBJ1-4
cdr3_nt: TGTGCCAGCACCGACCTGCGGGGAACTAATGAAAAACTGTTTTTT
cdr3_aa: CASTDLRGTNEKLFF

clone_size: .
v_call: TRBV4-1
d_call: TRBD1
j_call: TRBJ2-1
cdr3_nt: TGCGCCAGCAGCCAAATGACAGGGAGCTCCTACAATGAGCAGTTCTTC
cdr3_aa: CASSQMTGSSYNEQFF

clone_size: .
v_call: TRBV11-3
d_call: TRBD2
j_call: TRBJ2-5
cdr3_nt: TGTGCCAGCAGCCGGACTAGCCAAGAGACCCAGTACTTC
cdr3_aa: CASSRTSQETQYF

clone_size: .
v_call: TRBV28
d_call: TRBD1
j_call: TRBJ2-3
cdr3_nt: TGTGCCAGCAGTTTACGACAGGGGCCCACAGATACGCAGTATTTT
cdr3_aa: CASSLRQGPTDTQYF

clone_size: .
v_call: TRBV5-6
d_call: TRBD1
j_call: TRBJ2-3
cdr3_nt: TGTGCCAGCACCCCCTCCGGGACAGGGCTCACAGATACGCAGTATTTT
cdr3_aa: CASTPSGTGLTDTQYF

clone_size: .
v_call: TRBV5-6
d_call: TRBD2
j_call: TRBJ2-1
cdr3_nt: TGTGCCAGCAGCTTGTGGGGGGGGACTAGCCCATTCCGCAATGAGCAGTTCTTC
cdr3_aa: CASSLWGGTSPFRNEQFF

clone_size: .
v_call: TRBV19
d_call: TRBD2
j_call: TRBJ2-1
cdr3_nt: TGTGCCAGTAGTATAGCCCTCGGACTAGCGGGGGAGCTGAGCTCCTACAATGAGCAGTTCTTC
cdr3_aa: CASSIALGLAGELSSYNEQFF

clone_size: .
v_call: TRBV2
d_call: .
j_call: TRBJ1-6
cdr3_nt: TGTGCCAGCAGTGACAGGGGCGGTTCACCCCTCCACTTT
cdr3_aa: CASSDRGGSPLHF

clone_size: .
v_call: TRBV18
d_call: .
j_call: TRBJ1-5
cdr3_nt: TGTGCCAGCTCACCTTCTCAAGCGGTGGAGGAGCCCCAGCATTTT
cdr3_aa: CASSPSQAVEEPQHF

clone_size: .
v_call: TRBV2
d_call: TRBD1
j_call: TRBJ2-7
cdr3_nt: TGTGCCAGCAAATGGGACAGATGGGCCTACGAGCAGTACTTC
cdr3_aa: CASKWDRWAYEQYF

clone_size: .
v_call: TRBV18
d_call: .
j_call: TRBJ1-5
cdr3_nt: TGTGCCAGCTCAGGAGGGGCCGGCAATCAGCCCCAGCATTTT
cdr3_aa: CASSGGAGNQPQHF

clone_size: .
v_call: TRBV9
d_call: TRBD2
j_call: TRBJ2-1
cdr3_nt: TGTGCCAGCAGCGTGGCTACTAGCGGAGGAATGCTCTTC
cdr3_aa: CASSVATSGGMLF

clone_size: .
v_call: TRBV5-4
d_call: TRBD2
j_call: TRBJ2-5
cdr3_nt: TGTGCCAGCAGCTTGAAGCTAGCGGGGGCTGCGACCCAGTACTTC
cdr3_aa: CASSLKLAGAATQYF

clone_size: .
v_call: TRBV5-1
d_call: TRBD2
j_call: TRBJ2-7
cdr3_nt: TGCGCCAGCAGCCCTGGGGTCCTCCTAGCGGGGGGTTACGAGCAGTACTTC
cdr3_aa: CASSPGVLLAGGYEQYF

clone_size: .
v_call: TRBV5-5
d_call: TRBD2
j_call: TRBJ2-7
cdr3_nt: TGTGCCAGCAGCTTGGCCGGGGAGGGCGAGCAGTACTTC
cdr3_aa: CASSLAGEGEQYF

clone_size: .
v_call: TRBV14
d_call: TRBD1
j_call: TRBJ1-5
cdr3_nt: TGTGCCAGCAGCCCCGACGTCCCCCTCACAGGGGCCGGTAGCAATCAGCCCCAGCATTTT
cdr3_aa: CASSPDVPLTGAGSNQPQHF

clone_size: .
v_call: TRBV3-1/TRBV3-2
d_call: .
j_call: TRBJ1-2
cdr3_nt: TGTGCCAGCGGACAACTCAACTATGGCTACACCTTC
cdr3_aa: CASGQLNYGYTF

clone_size: .
v_call: TRBV6-5
d_call: .
j_call: TRBJ1-1
cdr3_nt: TGTGCCAGCACGGTAGAGGTTTTTACTGAAGCTTTCTTT
cdr3_aa: CASTVEVFTEAFF

clone_size: .
v_call: TRBV7-9
d_call: .
j_call: TRBJ1-1
cdr3_nt: TGTGCCAGCGGCCCGGGTGAGAGTGACACTGAAGCTTTCTTT
cdr3_aa: CASGPGESDTEAFF

clone_size: .
v_call: TRBV3-1/TRBV3-2
d_call: TRBD2
j_call: TRBJ2-3
cdr3_nt: TGTGCCAGCAGCCCTAGGACTAGCGGGGGGCTTAGCACAGATACGCAGTATTTT
cdr3_aa: CASSPRTSGGLSTDTQYF

clone_size: .
v_call: TRBV19
d_call: TRBD1
j_call: TRBJ1-2
cdr3_nt: TGTGCCAGTAAGGCAGAGAGACAGGGGGCGGCTGGCTACACCTTC
cdr3_aa: CASKAERQGAAGYTF

clone_size: .
v_call: TRBV5-1
d_call: TRBD2
j_call: TRBJ2-5
cdr3_nt: TGCGCCAGCAGCTGGGGGGGAGAGACCCAGTACTTC
cdr3_aa: CASSWGGETQYF

clone_size: .
v_call: TRBV5-1
d_call: .
j_call: TRBJ2-5
cdr3_nt: TGCGCCAGCAGCTTGGCGGCAGGTCAAGAGACCCAGTACTTC
cdr3_aa: CASSLAAGQETQYF

clone_size: .
v_call: TRBV6-5
d_call: .
j_call: TRBJ2-1
cdr3_nt: TGTGCCAGTAGGTCGGGTAATGAGCAGTTCTTC
cdr3_aa: CASRSGNEQFF

clone_size: .
v_call: TRBV27
d_call: TRBD1
j_call: TRBJ2-7
cdr3_nt: TGTGCCAGCAGTTTATTAGGGACAGGGAGGCCGTACTTC
cdr3_aa: CASSLLGTGRPYF

clone_size: .
v_call: TRBV14
d_call: .
j_call: TRBJ1-3
cdr3_nt: TGTGCCAGCAGCCCCGCGTCTGGAAACACCATATATTTT
cdr3_aa: CASSPASGNTIYF

clone_size: .
v_call: TRBV5-8
d_call: .
j_call: TRBJ1-6
cdr3_nt: TGTGCCAGCAGCTTTTCCGGGGTGTACTATAATTCACCCCTCCACTTT
cdr3_aa: CASSFSGVYYNSPLHF

clone_size: .
v_call: TRBV9
d_call: .
j_call: TRBJ2-2
cdr3_nt: TGTGCCAGCAGCGTAAGTCCAGGGGACACCGGGGAGCTGTTTTTT
cdr3_aa: CASSVSPGDTGELFF

clone_size: .
v_call: TRBV19
d_call: TRBD1
j_call: TRBJ2-1
cdr3_nt: TGTGCCAGTAGTGGGCCCGGCAGGGGGCTTGAGCAGTTCTTC
cdr3_aa: CASSGPGRGLEQFF

clone_size: few
v_call: TRBV15
d_call: TRBD2
j_call: TRBJ2-7
cdr3_nt: TGTGCCACCAGCAGAGAGCCCTCTAGCGGGGTTGAGCAGTACTTC
cdr3_aa: CATSREPSSGVEQYF

clone_size: .
v_call: TRBV24-1
d_call: .
j_call: TRBJ2-5
cdr3_nt: TGTGCCACCAGTGCAACTAGTGCAGAGACCCAGTACTTC
cdr3_aa: CATSATSAETQYF

clone_size: .
v_call: TRBV29-1
d_call: TRBD1
j_call: TRBJ2-2
cdr3_nt: TGCAGCGTAGAACAGGGGCCTGACACCGGGGAGCTGTTTTTT
cdr3_aa: CSVEQGPDTGELFF

clone_size: .
v_call: TRBV18
d_call: TRBD1
j_call: TRBJ2-7
cdr3_nt: TGTGCCAGCTCACCTACGGCCCTGACAGGGTACGAGCAGTACTTC
cdr3_aa: CASSPTALTGYEQYF

clone_size: .
v_call: TRBV4-1
d_call: TRBD2
j_call: TRBJ2-7
cdr3_nt: TGCGCCAGCAGCCAAGAGATGTCTAGCGGGCCTTACTTC
cdr3_aa: CASSQEMSSGPYF

clone_size: .
v_call: TRBV14
d_call: .
j_call: TRBJ1-1
cdr3_nt: TGTGCCAGCAGCCGCAGGGCGAACACTGAAGCTTTCTTT
cdr3_aa: CASSRRANTEAFF

clone_size: .
v_call: TRBV6-5
d_call: .
j_call: TRBJ2-1
cdr3_nt: TGTGCCAGCAGTTACTCGTCGGGGAGCTCCTACAATGAGCAGTTCTTC
cdr3_aa: CASSYSSGSSYNEQFF

clone_size: .
v_call: TRBV6-5
d_call: .
j_call: TRBJ1-4
cdr3_nt: TGTGCCAGCAGGGGAGGGGGGACAATGCTGTTTTTT
cdr3_aa: CASRGGGTMLFF

clone_size: .
v_call: TRBV5-1
d_call: .
j_call: TRBJ2-3
cdr3_nt: TGCGCCAGCAGCCGAGGATCTAGCACAGATACGCAGTATTTT
cdr3_aa: CASSRGSSTDTQYF

clone_size: .
v_call: TRBV7-2
d_call: .
j_call: TRBJ2-5
cdr3_nt: TGTGCCAGCAGCCCGCGGGCCGGTTTGGAGACCCAGTACTTC
cdr3_aa: CASSPRAGLETQYF

clone_size: few
v_call: TRBV10-3
d_call: TRBD1
j_call: TRBJ2-7
cdr3_nt: TGTGCCATCAGTGAGTCGGGGGGACAGGGGTTGGGCGAGCAGTACTTC
cdr3_aa: CAISESGGQGLGEQYF

clone_size: .
v_call: TRBV28
d_call: .
j_call: TRBJ2-2
cdr3_nt: TGTGCCAGCAGTTTATTATCGAGCCTAGACACCGGGGAGCTGTTTTTT
cdr3_aa: CASSLLSSLDTGELFF

clone_size: .
v_call: TRBV6-5
d_call: .
j_call: TRBJ2-5
cdr3_nt: TGTGCCAGCAGTCCCAGGACAGCGCAAGAGACCCAGTACTTC
cdr3_aa: CASSPRTAQETQYF

clone_size: .
v_call: TRBV5-4
d_call: TRBD2
j_call: TRBJ2-3
cdr3_nt: TGTGCCAGCAGCCAAATCACTAGCGGTACAGATACGCAGTATTTT
cdr3_aa: CASSQITSGTDTQYF

clone_size: .
v_call: TRBV5-1
d_call: .
j_call: TRBJ2-2
cdr3_nt: TGCGCCAGCAGCTTAGCGGAGGGGTCCACCGGGGAGCTGTTTTTT
cdr3_aa: CASSLAEGSTGELFF